The clone carrying this T cell receptor (beta chain) showed up just a few times. The data derive from a study of T cells in Graves' hyperthyroidism and ophthalmopathy. Absent ophthalmopathy progression within 18 months defined stable Graves' hyperthyroidism. The CDR3 runs 15 residues. V gave up 10 bases and J gave up 0 bases; unmatched junction bases: 9. Germline V gene lookup returns CDR1 MDHEN and CDR2 SYDVKM. RNA transcripts yielded amplified TCR beta CDR3 regions. The TCR CDR3 first-round RT-PCR relied on the HTBI primer set. TCRdb passed the multiplex PCR reads through MiXCR, listing each CDR3 protein once. The top ten clones hold around 5.3% of a sample with some 420,000 distinct CDR3 sequences, 12% to 15% of them seen once.

Sequencing was done on a sample of blood. V and J are TRBV28 and TRBJ1-2; 9 nucleotides agree with TRBD1. The sequence came from a woman in her late teens or twenties with Graves' hyperthyroidism. This chain's CDR3 is CATWDRAISNYGYTF. The CDR3 DNA reads TGTGCCACCTGGGACAGGGCGATTTCTAACTATGGCTACACCTTC.